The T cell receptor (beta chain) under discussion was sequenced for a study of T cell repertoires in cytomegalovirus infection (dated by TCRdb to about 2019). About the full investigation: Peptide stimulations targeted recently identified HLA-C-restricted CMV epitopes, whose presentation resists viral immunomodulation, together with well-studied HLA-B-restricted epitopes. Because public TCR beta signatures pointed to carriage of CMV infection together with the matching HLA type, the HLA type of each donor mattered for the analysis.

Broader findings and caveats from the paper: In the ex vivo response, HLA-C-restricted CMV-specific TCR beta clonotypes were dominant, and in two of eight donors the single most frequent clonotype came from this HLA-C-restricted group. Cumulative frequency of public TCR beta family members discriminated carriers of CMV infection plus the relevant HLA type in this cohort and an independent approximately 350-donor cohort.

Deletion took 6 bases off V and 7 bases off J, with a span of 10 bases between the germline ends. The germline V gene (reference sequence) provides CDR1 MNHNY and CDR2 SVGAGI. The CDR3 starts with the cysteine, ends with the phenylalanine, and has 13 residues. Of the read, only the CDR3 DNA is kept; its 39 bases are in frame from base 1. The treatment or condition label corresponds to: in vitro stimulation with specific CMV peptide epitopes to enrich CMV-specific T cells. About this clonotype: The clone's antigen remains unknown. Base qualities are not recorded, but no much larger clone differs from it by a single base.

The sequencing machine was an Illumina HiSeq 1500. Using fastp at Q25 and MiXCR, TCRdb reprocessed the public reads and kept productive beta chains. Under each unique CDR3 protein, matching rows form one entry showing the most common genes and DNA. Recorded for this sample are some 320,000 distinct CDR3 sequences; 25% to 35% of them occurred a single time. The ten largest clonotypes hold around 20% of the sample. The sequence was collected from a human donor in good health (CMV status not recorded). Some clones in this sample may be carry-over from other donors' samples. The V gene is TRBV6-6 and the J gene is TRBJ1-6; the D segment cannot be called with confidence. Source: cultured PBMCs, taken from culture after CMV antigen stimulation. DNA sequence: TGTGCCAGCAGGCTTGACGGGAATTCACCCCTCCACTTT. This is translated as CASRLDGNSPLHF.